This T cell receptor (beta chain) derives from a study of tumor-infiltrating lymphocytes in localized non-small cell lung cancer. Method: immunoSEQ multiplex PCR; TCRdb's copy keeps in-frame clones and lacks some. The table includes some 16,000 clones, approximately 49% detected once. Germline-derived CDR1 and CDR2 are MNHNY and SVGAGI (reference sequence). The CDR3 runs to 12 residues. V lost 7 bases and J 7 bases, leaving 8 bases between the germline ends. General observations from the study: Immunotypes IM1 and IM2 had similar TCR-derived T-cell fractions. Higher tumor T cell infiltration than in uninvolved lung was supported by TCRbeta sequencing. Each assay used a separate piece of the same tissue.

Concerning this clone itself: Its antigen is as yet unknown.

The rearrangement joins TRBV6-6 to TRBJ1-6, with D perhaps TRBD1 (5 bases). This clonotype was sampled from a human donor with non-small cell lung cancer. The sequenced sample was lung tumor tissue. As DNA, the CDR3 is TGTGCCAGCACCAGGACAAATTCACCCCTCCACTTT. Translation: CASTRTNSPLHF.